These 20 T cell receptor beta chains were all obtained from the same sample, sequenced in a study of CD8+CD57+ T cells in acquired aplastic anemia. The template used for profiling TCR beta VDJ and CDR3 was genomic DNA. Using its own MiXCR run on the reads, TCRdb lists one record per CDR3 protein. The table shows 150,000 to 200,000 distinct CDR3 sequences, with 35% to 55% occurring only once. Sequenced sample: sorted CD4+, CD8+, or CD8+CD57+ T cells (not recorded which) from PBMCs. The receptors shown here come from a human donor in good health.

The rearrangement links TRBV10-3 to TRBJ1-1; possibly TRBD1 for D (5 bases). The CDR3 has 12 residues. Germline V gene lookup returns CDR1 ENHRY and CDR2 SYGVKD. V lost 2 bases to trimming and J lost 4 bases, with 5 bases between them. CDR3 sequence: CAISEGTTEAFF. CDR3 bases: TGTGCCATCAGTGAGGGGACCACTGAAGCTTTCTTT.

There are many counts of this clonotype. The chain has TRBV6-1 and TRBJ1-6; no reliable D call. This CDR3 comprises 16 residues. The germline V gene has CDR1 MNHNS and CDR2 SASEGT. V was cut by 8 bases and J by 7 bases, with 21 bases left in between. The CDR3 bases are TGTGCCAGCGGGGATGGACTGGGTGTGCGCAATTCACCCCTCCACTTT. It is translated as CASGDGLGVRNSPLHF.

The V gene is TRBV10-1, the J gene TRBJ2-2, with D tentatively TRBD1 (5 bases). CDR3 length: 14 residues. Trimming shortened V by 4 bases and J by 2 bases, and 8 bases separated the two germline ends. From germline, CDR1 is WNHNN and CDR2 SYGVQD (reference sequence). The CDR3 DNA reads TGCGCCAGCAGTGGACAGTATAACACCGGGGAGCTGTTTTTT. Translated: CASSGQYNTGELFF.

A note on this clonotype: A much larger clone lies one base from this, so it may be a read error. The V call is TRBV7-3, the J call TRBJ2-1; 10 bases agree with TRBD2. CDR1 is SGHTA, CDR2 FQGTGA, per germline. This CDR3 has 15 residues. CDR3 sequence reads: CASSLSGRTYNEQLF. Written as DNA, the CDR3 is TGTGCCAGCAGCCTTAGCGGGAGGACGTACAATGAGCAGCTCTTC.

This clonotype was picked up many times. The chain uses TRBV4-3 and TRBJ1-5, with D maybe TRBD1 (5 bases). Trimming shortened V by 1 base and J by 7 bases, and 14 bases separated the two germline ends. There are 15 residues in the CDR3. Germline values: CDR1 LGHNA, CDR2 YSLEER. The CDR3 sequence: CASSQGGRGGQPQHF. CDR3 DNA sequence: TGCGCCAGCAGCCAAGGAGGGAGGGGCGGACAGCCCCAGCATTTT.

This clonotype was seen repeatedly, ten times or more. CDR3 protein: CASSGPGMGETQYF. CDR3 nucleotide sequence: TGTGCCAGCAGTGGCCCAGGGATGGGAGAGACCCAGTACTTC. The V and J genes are TRBV2 and TRBJ2-5, with D perhaps matching TRBD1 (5 bases). Trimming stripped 4 bases from V and 4 bases from J, with 13 bases between. This CDR3 comprises 14 residues. Germline loops: CDR1 SNHLY, CDR2 FYNNEI.

The chain employs TRBV5-4 and TRBJ2-1; TRBD1 aligns across 10 bases. CDR1 SGHNT and CDR2 YYREEE come from the germline V gene (reference sequence). CDR3 size: 16 residues. V lost 0 bases, J lost 7 bases, and 7 bases stayed unmatched. The CDR3 DNA reads TGTGCCAGCAGCTTGGGGGGACAGGGGATTCGAAATGAGCAGTTCTTC. Amino acids: CASSLGGQGIRNEQFF.

This clonotype was seen many times. The rearrangement joins TRBV2 to TRBJ2-2, with no clear D. The CDR3 covers 13 residues. Trimming took off 7 bases at V and 5 bases at J, with 11 bases between the two ends. Germline lookup yields CDR1 SNHLY and CDR2 FYNNEI. CDR3 amino acids: CASNQEQTGELFF. The CDR3 DNA reads TGTGCCAGCAATCAGGAACAAACCGGGGAGCTGTTTTTT.

This clonotype was picked up many times. The CDR3: CASSLSRDAAEQYF. CDR3 in DNA: TGTGCCAGCAGTTTAAGCAGGGATGCCGCCGAGCAGTACTTC. V is TRBV12-3 or TRBV12-4 and J is TRBJ2-7; a possible D gene is TRBD1 (5 bases). Between the trimmed V and J ends, which lost 2 bases and 6 bases, there was a span of 14 bases. CDR3 length: 14 amino acids.

This clonotype was detected ten times or more. V gene TRBV7-9 combines with J gene TRBJ2-7; TRBD1 aligns across 7 bases. In germline, CDR1 is SEHNR, CDR2 FQNEAQ (reference sequence). The CDR3 runs to 15 residues. The V segment lost 0 bases and the J segment 6 bases; nucleotides outside the gene matches: 8. The CDR3 DNA is TGTGCCAGCAGCTTAGCCCGACAGGGACGTGGCGAGCAGTACTTC. Translating it yields CASSLARQGRGEQYF.

This clonotype was found many times. This sequence joins TRBV5-4 and TRBJ2-7; no definite D call. CDR1 is SGHNT, CDR2 YYREEE, per germline (reference sequence). The V and J ends lost 4 bases and 0 bases respectively, with 17 bases between them. CDR3 length: 16 residues. Here the CDR3 DNA reads TGTGCCAGCAGCCCTAAGGCAGGACGCGTCTCCTACGAGCAGTACTTC. Its protein is CASSPKAGRVSYEQYF.

The table lists this clonotype with a few counts. The chain employs TRBV5-4 and TRBJ2-1; D remains unclear. CDR3 length: 12 residues. The germline V gene encodes CDR1 SGHNT and CDR2 YYREEE (reference sequence). Trimming cost V 3 bases and J 9 bases, with 10 bases left between them. CDR3 sequence: CASSWVVGEQFF. CDR3 DNA: TGTGCCAGCAGCTGGGTCGTCGGTGAGCAGTTCTTC.

This clonotype appeared many times. The chain carries TRBV6-4 and TRBJ2-1, with D perhaps TRBD1 (5 bases). CDR1 and CDR2 from the germline V gene are MRHNA and SNTAGT. Trimming pared 4 bases from V and 9 bases from J, leaving 10 bases between. The CDR3 covers 12 residues. The DNA for the CDR3 is TGTGCCAGCAGTGCCTCAGGGCGTGAGCAGTTCTTC. This codes for CASSASGREQFF.

There are many counts of this clonotype. The chain combines TRBV5-1 with TRBJ2-3; 11 bases are shared with TRBD2. Germline-derived CDR1 and CDR2 are SGHRS and YFSETQ. CDR3 size: 16 residues. V was pared by 7 bases and J by 3 bases, with 10 bases of the junction left unmatched. The CDR3 spells CASRLSGGAETDTQYF. The CDR3 DNA reads as TGCGCCAGCCGCCTTAGCGGGGGGGCCGAGACAGATACGCAGTATTTT.

The CDR3 DNA sequence: TGCAGTGCTAGAACCCCGGGGACAGGGTTTTCGGCTGAAGCTTTCTTT. Its translation is CSARTPGTGFSAEAFF. V and J are TRBV20-1 and TRBJ1-1; 9 positions match TRBD1. The V and J ends lost 2 bases and 6 bases, in that order; junction bases with no gene match: 13. The CDR3 totals 16 residues. CDR1 is DFQATT, CDR2 SNEGSKA, per germline (reference sequence).

In its sample, this clonotype was seen many times. This chain connects TRBV7-9 to TRBJ1-6; D not resolved. The CDR3 has 13 residues. Germline loops: CDR1 SEHNR, CDR2 FQNEAQ (reference sequence). Deletions cut 6 bases from V and 5 bases from J, with 8 bases between. The CDR3 reads CASSKANNSPLHF. Written as DNA, the CDR3 is TGTGCCAGCAGTAAGGCCAATAATTCACCCCTCCACTTT.

This clonotype was counted at least ten times. V is TRBV12-3 or TRBV12-4 and J is TRBJ2-2; D is uncertain. The CDR3 length is 14 residues. V dropped 4 bases and J dropped 0 bases, with 6 bases sitting between them. This chain's CDR3 is CASSSNTNTGELFF. DNA for the CDR3: TGTGCCAGCAGTTCAAACACGAACACCGGGGAGCTGTTTTTT.

This chain joins TRBV19 and TRBJ2-1; 16 nucleotides align to TRBD2. The CDR3 runs 17 residues. Germline trimming cut 7 bases from V and 1 base from J; bases unmatched to any gene: 4. Germline assignment: CDR1 LNHDA and CDR2 SQIVND (reference sequence). In nucleotides, the CDR3 is TGTGCCAGTACCGGGACTAGCGGGGGGGTTTCCTACAATGAGCAGTTCTTC. Amino acid sequence: CASTGTSGGVSYNEQFF.

Worth noting for this clonotype: A much larger clone sits a single nucleotide away, making a read error possible. The chain uses TRBV10-3 and TRBJ1-2, with 8 bases matching TRBD1. The CDR3 totals 14 residues. The junction had 5 bases not matched to a gene; V was cut back by 5 bases and J by 3 bases. Per germline, CDR1 ENHRY and CDR2 SYGVKD. The CDR3 region is CAISLKDRDYGYTF. The CDR3 DNA follows: TGTGCCATCAGTCTCAAGGACAGGGACTATGGCTACACCTTC.

The rearrangement links TRBV11-2 to TRBJ2-1; 14 bases align to TRBD2. This CDR3 is 17 amino acids long. Germline-derived CDR1 and CDR2 are SGHAT and FQNNGV. The J segment lost 9 bases and the V segment lost 3 bases, leaving 10 bases of the junction unmatched. The CDR3 is CASSLGGLAGARGEQFF. As DNA, the CDR3 is TGTGCCAGCAGCTTGGGGGGACTAGCGGGAGCGCGCGGTGAGCAGTTCTTC. The complete variable domain, with remaining parts taken from reference TRBV11-2 and TRBJ2-1, reads EAGVAQSPRYKIIEKRQSVAFWCNPISGHATLYWYQQILGQGPKLLIQFQNNGVVDDSQLPKDRFSAERLKGVDSTLKIQPAKLEDSAVYLCASSLGGLAGARGEQFFGPGTRLTVL.